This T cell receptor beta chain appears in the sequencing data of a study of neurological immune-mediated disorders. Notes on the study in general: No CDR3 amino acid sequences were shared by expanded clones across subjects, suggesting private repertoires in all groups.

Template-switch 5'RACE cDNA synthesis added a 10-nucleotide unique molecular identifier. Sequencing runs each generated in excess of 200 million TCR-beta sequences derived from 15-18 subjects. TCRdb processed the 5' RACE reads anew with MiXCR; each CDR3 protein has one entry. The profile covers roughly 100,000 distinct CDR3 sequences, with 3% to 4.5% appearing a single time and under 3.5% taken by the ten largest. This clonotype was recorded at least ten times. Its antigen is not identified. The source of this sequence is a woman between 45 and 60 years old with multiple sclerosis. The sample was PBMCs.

The CDR3 spells CASSYSMYRQETQYF. The CDR3 nucleotides read TGTGCCAGCAGTTACTCGATGTATCGGCAAGAGACCCAGTACTTC. The chain carries TRBV6-2 or TRBV6-3 and TRBJ2-5; no definite D call. Per the germline V gene, CDR1 is MNHEY and CDR2 is SVGEGT. Trimming took 0 bases from V and 2 from J, leaving 10 bases between them. This CDR3 contains 15 residues.